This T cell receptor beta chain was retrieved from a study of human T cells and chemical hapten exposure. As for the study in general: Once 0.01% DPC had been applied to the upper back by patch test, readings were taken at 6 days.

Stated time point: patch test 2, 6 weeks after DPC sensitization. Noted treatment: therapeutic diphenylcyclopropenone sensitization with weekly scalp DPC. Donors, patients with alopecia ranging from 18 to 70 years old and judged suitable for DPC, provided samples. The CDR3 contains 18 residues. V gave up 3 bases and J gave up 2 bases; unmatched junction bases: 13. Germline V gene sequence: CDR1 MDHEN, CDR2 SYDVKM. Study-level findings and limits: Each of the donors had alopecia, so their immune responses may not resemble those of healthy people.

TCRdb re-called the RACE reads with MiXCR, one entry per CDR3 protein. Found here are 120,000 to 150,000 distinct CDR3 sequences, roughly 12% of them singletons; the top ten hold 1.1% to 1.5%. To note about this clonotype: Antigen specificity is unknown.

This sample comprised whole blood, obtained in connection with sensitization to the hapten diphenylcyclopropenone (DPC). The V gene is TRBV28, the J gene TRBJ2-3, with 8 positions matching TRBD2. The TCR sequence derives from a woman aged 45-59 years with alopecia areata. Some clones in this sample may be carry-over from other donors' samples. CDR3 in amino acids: CASSLDGGLAGPTDTQYF. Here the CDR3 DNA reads TGTGCCAGCAGTTTGGATGGGGGGCTAGCGGGTCCCACAGATACGCAGTATTTT.